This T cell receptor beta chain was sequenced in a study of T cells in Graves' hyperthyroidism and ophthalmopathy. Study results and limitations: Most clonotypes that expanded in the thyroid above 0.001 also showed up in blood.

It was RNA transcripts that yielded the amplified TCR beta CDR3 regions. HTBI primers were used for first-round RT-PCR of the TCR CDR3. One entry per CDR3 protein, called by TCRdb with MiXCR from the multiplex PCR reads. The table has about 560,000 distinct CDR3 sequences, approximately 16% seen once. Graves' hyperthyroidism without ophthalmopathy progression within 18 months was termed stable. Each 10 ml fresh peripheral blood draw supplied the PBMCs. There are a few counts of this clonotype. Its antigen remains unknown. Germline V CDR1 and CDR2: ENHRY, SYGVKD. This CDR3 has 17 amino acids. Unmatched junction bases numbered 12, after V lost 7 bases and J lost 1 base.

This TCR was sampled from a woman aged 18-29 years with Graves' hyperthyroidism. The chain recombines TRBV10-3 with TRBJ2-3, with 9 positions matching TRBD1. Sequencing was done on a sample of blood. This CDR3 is CAITKTGTGIGTDTQYF. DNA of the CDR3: TGTGCCATCACCAAGACCGGGACAGGGATCGGCACAGATACGCAGTATTTT.